This TCR beta chain was recovered during a study of CD8+CD57+ T cells in acquired aplastic anemia (dated by TCRdb to the late 2010s). Study-wide context: A mean of approximately 3 ug of DNA, ranging from roughly 0.19 to 27.4 ug, was extracted from sorted CD4+ and CD8+ cells. CD8+CD57+ expansion was defined as a frequency above the mean frequency observed in healthy subjects. On the study overall, not on this receptor specifically: Around 30 CD8+ CDR3 sequences were shared between patients and controls but appeared highly expressed in patients and within their immunodominant clones. Between patients and healthy controls, no significant difference in CD8+ Simpson's diversity was found (P=0.060).

This clonotype has at least ten counts. Its antigen remains undetermined. Per-base quality was not reported, and no clone a single base away is much larger than it. At the junction V is shortened by 1 base and J by 0 bases, with 4 bases in between. CDR3 length: 14 amino acids, cysteine to phenylalanine. CDR3 DNA is the only sequence kept; it has 42 bases, read in frame from the first base. Genomic DNA was used as template for profiling of TCR beta VDJ combinations and CDR3 sequences. An Illumina HiSeq 2000 was the platform used for TCR repertoire sequencing. The authors processed their data as follows. TRBV/TRBJ rearrangement plots, CDR3 size and DJ length profiles, and Simpson's diversity index were used to evaluate the repertoires. The most abundant DNA sequence in the deep sequencing data was taken as the immunodominant clone. CDR3 amino acid sequences were screened for sharing across subjects and were compared with published repertoires and the VDJdb database. TCRdb trimmed the raw reads at Q25, called clones with MiXCR and kept productive beta chains. Entries that share a CDR3 protein sequence are merged under the most common genes and DNA. For this entry, the V and J calls and clone size follow TCRdb and not the study's own pipeline. Within this sample are about 200,000 distinct CDR3 sequences, with roughly 60% of them counted one time only. Around three fifths of the sample is held by the ten biggest clonotypes.

Flow cytometry had shown CD8+CD57+ cell expansion in the patients selected for sequencing. Severe acquired aplastic anemia was diagnosed in all patients according to International Study of Aplastic Anemia and Agranulocytosis and Camitta criteria. At the time blood was sampled, none of the patients had received any therapy. In this study, sorted CD4+ and CD8+ T cells from the blood of healthy subjects and of severe aplastic anemia patients had their TCR repertoires deep-sequenced. Patients were enrolled in the USA under clinicaltrials.gov protocols 00001620, 01623167, 00001397, 00071045, 00081523 and 00961064. Ficoll-Paque density gradient centrifugation was used to isolate peripheral blood mononuclear cells. Before DNA extraction, CD4+ and CD8+ T cells were sorted by FACS or by magnetic beads.

Sequencing input: sorted CD4+, CD8+, or CD8+CD57+ T cells (not recorded which) from PBMCs. The sequence derives from a human donor with aplastic anemia. This chain joins TRBV12-3 or TRBV12-4 to TRBJ1-3, with no confident D gene call. CDR3 region: CASSLGGSGNTIYF. The DNA reads TGTGCCAGCAGTTTAGGAGGCTCTGGAAACACCATATATTTT.